This TCR beta chain appears in the sequencing data of a study of blood T cell repertoires in COVID-19. Study-level information: Donors in the United States, Italy and Spain gave samples during acute or convalescent COVID-19. The analysed material was cDNA or gDNA that came from T cells, B-cell-depleted T cells, or PBMCs.

Per the authors' pipeline: Estimation of nucleated cell counts relied on the amplification of reference gene primers. Profiled with immunoSEQ multiplex PCR; TCRdb holds only in-frame clones, not every one. From that table come the V and J calls and clone size; the DNA was used to work out D and trimming. The data show around 280,000 clones, more than 75% seen once. The CDR3 sequence is 13 residues long. The V gene end was trimmed by 5 bases and the J gene end by 8 bases; junction bases not matched to a gene: 7. CDR1 is SEHNR and CDR2 is FQNEAQ in the germline V gene (reference sequence). The V and J genes are TRBV7-9 and TRBJ1-2; 8 bases fit TRBD1. The clonotype comes from a man aged 65-85 years with acute or convalescent COVID-19. The specimen sequenced was peripheral blood. The CDR3 DNA reads TGTGCCAGCAGCGAGCAGGGGGCTTCCGGCTACACCTTC. It is translated as CASSEQGASGYTF.